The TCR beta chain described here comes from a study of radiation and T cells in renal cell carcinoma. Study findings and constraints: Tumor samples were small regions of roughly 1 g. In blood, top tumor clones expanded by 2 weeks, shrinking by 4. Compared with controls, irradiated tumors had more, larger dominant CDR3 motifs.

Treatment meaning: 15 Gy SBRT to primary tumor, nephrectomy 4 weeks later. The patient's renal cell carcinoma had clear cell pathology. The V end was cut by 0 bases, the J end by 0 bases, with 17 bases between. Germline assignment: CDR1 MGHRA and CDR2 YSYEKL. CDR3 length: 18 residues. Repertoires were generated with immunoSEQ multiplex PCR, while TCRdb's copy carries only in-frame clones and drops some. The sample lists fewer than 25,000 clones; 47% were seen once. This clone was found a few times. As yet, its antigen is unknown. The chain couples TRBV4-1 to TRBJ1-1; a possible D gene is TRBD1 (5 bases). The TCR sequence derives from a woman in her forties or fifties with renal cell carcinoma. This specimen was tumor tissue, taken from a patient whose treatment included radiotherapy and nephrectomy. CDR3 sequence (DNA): TGCGCCAGCAGCCAAGATCGCGACCCTTCGGGGGTGAACACTGAAGCTTTCTTT. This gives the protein CASSQDRDPSGVNTEAFF.